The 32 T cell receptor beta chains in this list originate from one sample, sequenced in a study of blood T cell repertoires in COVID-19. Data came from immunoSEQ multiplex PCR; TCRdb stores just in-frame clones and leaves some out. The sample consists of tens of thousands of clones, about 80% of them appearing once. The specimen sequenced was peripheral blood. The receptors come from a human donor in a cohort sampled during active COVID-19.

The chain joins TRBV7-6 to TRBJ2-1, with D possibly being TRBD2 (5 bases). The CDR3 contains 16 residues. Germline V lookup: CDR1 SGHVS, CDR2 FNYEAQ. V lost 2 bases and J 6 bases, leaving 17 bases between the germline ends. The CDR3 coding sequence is TGTGCCAGCAGCTTATCCCCCAGGACTTATCCCAATGAGCAGTTCTTC. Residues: CASSLSPRTYPNEQFF.

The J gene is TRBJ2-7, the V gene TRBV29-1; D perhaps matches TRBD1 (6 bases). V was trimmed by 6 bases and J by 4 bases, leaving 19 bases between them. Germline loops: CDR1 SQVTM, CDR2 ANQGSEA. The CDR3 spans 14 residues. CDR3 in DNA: TGCAGCGTCCAAACAGGGACCCTCGCATACGAGCAGTACTTC. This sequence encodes CSVQTGTLAYEQYF.

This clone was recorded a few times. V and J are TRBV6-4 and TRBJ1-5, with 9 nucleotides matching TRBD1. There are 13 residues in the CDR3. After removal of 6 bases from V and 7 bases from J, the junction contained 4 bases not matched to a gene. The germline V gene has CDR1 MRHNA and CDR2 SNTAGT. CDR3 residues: CASSEGQGQPQHF. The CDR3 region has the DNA TGTGCCAGCAGCGAAGGACAGGGGCAGCCCCAGCATTTT.

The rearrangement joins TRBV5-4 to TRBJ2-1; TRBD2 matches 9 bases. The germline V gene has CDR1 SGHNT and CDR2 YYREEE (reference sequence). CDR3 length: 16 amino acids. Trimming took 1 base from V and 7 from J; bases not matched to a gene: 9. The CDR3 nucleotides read TGTGCCAGCAGCTTGATAGGAGCGGGAGGAGGGAATGAGCAGTTCTTC. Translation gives CASSLIGAGGGNEQFF. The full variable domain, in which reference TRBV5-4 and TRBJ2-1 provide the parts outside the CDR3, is ETGVTQSPTHLIKTRGQQVTLRCSSQSGHNTVSWYQQALGQGPQFIFQYYREEENGRGNFPPRFSGLQFPNYSSELNVNALELDDSALYLCASSLIGAGGGNEQFFGPGTRLTVL.

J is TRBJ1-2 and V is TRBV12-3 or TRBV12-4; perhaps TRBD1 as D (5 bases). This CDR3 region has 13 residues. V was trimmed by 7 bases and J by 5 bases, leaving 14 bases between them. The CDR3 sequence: CASKPRDLYGYTF. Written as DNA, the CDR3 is TGTGCCAGCAAACCCAGGGATCTTTATGGCTACACCTTC.

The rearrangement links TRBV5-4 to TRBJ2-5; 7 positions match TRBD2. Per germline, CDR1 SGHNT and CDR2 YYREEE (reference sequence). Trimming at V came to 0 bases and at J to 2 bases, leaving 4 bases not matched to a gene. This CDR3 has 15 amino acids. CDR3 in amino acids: CASSLAASGQETQYF. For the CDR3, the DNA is TGTGCCAGCAGCTTGGCAGCTAGCGGACAAGAGACCCAGTACTTC.

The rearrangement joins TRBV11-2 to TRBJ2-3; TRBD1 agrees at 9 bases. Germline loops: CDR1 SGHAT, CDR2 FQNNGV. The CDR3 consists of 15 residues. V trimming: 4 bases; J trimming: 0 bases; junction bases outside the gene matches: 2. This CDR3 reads CASSWGQGSTDTQYF. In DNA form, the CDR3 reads TGTGCCAGCAGCTGGGGACAGGGAAGCACAGATACGCAGTATTTT.

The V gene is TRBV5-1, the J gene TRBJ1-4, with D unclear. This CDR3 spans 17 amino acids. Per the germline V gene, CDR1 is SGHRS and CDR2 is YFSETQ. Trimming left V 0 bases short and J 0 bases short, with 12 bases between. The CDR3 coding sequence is TGCGCCAGCAGCTTGGAGGTCAGACTATCAACTAATGAAAAACTGTTTTTT. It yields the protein CASSLEVRLSTNEKLFF. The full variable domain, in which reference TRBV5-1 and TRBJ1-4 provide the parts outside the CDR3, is KAGVTQTPRYLIKTRGQQVTLSCSPISGHRSVSWYQQTPGQGLQFLFEYFSETQRNKGNFPGRFSGRQFSNSRSEMNVSTLELGDSALYLCASSLEVRLSTNEKLFFGSGTQLSVL.

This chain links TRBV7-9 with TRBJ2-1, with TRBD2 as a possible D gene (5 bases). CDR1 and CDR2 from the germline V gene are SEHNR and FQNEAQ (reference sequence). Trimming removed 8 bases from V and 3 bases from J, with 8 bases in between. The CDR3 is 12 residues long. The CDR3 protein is CASATSYNEQFF. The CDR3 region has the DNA TGTGCCAGCGCAACTAGCTACAATGAGCAGTTCTTC. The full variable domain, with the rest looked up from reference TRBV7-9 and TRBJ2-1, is DTGVSQNPRHKITKRGQNVTFRCDPISEHNRLYWYRQTLGQGPEFLTYFQNEAQLEKSRLLSDRFSAERPKGSFSTLEIQRTEQGDSAMYLCASATSYNEQFFGPGTRLTVL.

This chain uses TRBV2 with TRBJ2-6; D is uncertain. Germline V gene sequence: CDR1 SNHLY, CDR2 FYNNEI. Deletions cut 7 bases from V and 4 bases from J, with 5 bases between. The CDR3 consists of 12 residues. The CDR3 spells CASTLGANVLTF. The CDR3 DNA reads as TGTGCCAGCACCTTAGGGGCCAACGTCCTGACTTTC.

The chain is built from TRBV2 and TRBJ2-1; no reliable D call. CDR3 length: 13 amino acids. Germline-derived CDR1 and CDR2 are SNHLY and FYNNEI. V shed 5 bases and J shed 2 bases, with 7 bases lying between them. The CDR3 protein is CASSRLAYNEQFF. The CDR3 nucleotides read TGTGCCAGCAGTCGGCTAGCCTACAATGAGCAGTTCTTC.

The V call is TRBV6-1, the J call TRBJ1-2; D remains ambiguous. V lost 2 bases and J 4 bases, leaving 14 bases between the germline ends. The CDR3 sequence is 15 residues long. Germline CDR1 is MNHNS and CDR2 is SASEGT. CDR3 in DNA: TGTGCCAGCAGTGAAACGTTGGCAGTCCCCTATGGCTACACCTTC. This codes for CASSETLAVPYGYTF.

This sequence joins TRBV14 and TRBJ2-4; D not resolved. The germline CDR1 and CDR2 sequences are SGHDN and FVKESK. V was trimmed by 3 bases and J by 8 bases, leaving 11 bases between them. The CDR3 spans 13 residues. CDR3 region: CASSQAVGDIQYF. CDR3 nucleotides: TGTGCCAGCAGCCAGGCCGTAGGAGACATTCAGTACTTC.

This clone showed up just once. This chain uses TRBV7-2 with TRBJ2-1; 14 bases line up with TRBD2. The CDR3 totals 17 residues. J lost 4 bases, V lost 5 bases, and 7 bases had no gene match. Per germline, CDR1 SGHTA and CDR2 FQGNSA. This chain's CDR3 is CASSPGGLAGVYNEQFF. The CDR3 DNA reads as TGTGCCAGCAGCCCCGGGGGACTAGCGGGGGTTTACAATGAGCAGTTCTTC.

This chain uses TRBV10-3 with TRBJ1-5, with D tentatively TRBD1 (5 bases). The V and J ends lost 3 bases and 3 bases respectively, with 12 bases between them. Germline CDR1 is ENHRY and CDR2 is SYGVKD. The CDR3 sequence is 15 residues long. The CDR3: CAISDTGLNNQPQHF. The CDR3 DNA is TGTGCCATCAGTGATACAGGACTAAACAATCAGCCCCAGCATTTT.

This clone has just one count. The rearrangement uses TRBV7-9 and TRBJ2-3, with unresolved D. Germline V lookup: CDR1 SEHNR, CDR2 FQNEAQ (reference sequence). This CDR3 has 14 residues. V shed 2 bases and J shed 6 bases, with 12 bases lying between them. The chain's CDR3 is CASSLSQRGDTQYF. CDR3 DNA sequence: TGTGCCAGCAGCTTATCCCAGCGCGGCGATACGCAGTATTTT.

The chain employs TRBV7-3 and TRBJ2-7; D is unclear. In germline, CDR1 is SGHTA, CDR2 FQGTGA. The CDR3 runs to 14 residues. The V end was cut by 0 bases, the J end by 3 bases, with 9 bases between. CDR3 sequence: CASSLTPGGYEQYF. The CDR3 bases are TGTGCCAGCAGCTTAACGCCGGGTGGCTACGAGCAGTACTTC. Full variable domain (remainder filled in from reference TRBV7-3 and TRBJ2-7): GAGVSQTPSNKVTEKGKYVELRCDPISGHTALYWYRQSLGQGPEFLIYFQGTGAADDSGLPNDRFFAVRPEGSVSTLKIQRTERGDSAVYLCASSLTPGGYEQYFGPGTRLTVT.

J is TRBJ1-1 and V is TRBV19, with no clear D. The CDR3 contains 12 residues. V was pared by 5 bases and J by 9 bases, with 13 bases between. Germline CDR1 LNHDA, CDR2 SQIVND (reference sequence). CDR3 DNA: TGTGCCAGTAGTTCAGCAGAGCGTAAAGCTTTCTTT. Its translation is CASSSAERKAFF.

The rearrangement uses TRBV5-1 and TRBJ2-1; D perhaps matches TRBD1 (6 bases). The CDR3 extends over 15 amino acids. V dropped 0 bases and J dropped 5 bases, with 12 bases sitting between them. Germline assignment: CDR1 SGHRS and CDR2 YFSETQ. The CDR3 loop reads CASSLVAGDHNEQFF. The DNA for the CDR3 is TGCGCCAGCAGCTTGGTGGCAGGGGATCACAATGAGCAGTTCTTC. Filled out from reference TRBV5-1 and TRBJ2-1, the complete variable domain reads KAGVTQTPRYLIKTRGQQVTLSCSPISGHRSVSWYQQTPGQGLQFLFEYFSETQRNKGNFPGRFSGRQFSNSRSEMNVSTLELGDSALYLCASSLVAGDHNEQFFGPGTRLTVL.

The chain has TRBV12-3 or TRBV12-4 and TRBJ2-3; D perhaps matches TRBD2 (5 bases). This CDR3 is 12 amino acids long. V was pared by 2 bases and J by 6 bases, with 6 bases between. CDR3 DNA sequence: TGTGCCAGCAGTTTATCGGGGGATACGCAGTATTTT. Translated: CASSLSGDTQYF.

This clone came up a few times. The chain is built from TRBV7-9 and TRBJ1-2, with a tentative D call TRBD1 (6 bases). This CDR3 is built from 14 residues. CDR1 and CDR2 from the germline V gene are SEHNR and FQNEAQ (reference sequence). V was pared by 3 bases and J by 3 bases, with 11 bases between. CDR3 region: CASSLAWTDYGYTF. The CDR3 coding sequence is TGTGCCAGCAGCTTGGCATGGACAGACTATGGCTACACCTTC.

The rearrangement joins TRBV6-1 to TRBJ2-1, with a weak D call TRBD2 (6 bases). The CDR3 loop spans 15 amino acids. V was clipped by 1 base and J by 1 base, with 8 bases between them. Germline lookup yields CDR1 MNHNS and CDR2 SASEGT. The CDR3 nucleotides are TGTGCCAGCAGTGAAGAGGCGGGGTCCTACAATGAGCAGTTCTTC. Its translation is CASSEEAGSYNEQFF.

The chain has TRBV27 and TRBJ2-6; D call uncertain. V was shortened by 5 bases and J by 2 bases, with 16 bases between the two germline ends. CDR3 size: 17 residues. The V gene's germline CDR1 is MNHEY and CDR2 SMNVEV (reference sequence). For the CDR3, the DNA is TGTGCCAGCAGTCCGCGCCAACGAGGAACTGGGGCCAACGTCCTGACTTTC. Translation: CASSPRQRGTGANVLTF.

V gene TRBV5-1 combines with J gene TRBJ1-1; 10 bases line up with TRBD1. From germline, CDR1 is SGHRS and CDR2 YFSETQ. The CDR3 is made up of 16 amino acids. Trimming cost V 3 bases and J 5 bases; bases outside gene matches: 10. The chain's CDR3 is CASSSPRQGAGTEAFF. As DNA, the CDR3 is TGCGCCAGCAGCTCACCCAGACAGGGGGCCGGAACTGAAGCTTTCTTT.

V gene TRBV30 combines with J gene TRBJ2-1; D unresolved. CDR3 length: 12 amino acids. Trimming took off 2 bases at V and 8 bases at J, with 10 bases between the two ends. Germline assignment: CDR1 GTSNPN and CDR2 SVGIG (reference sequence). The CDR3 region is CAWSPQGDEQFF. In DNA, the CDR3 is TGTGCCTGGAGTCCCCAAGGAGATGAGCAGTTCTTC.

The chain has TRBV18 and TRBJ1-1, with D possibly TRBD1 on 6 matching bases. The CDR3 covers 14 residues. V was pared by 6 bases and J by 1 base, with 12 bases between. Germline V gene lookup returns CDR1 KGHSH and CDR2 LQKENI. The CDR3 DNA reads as TGTGCCAGCTCGCTAGGGGGACAGAACACTGAAGCTTTCTTT. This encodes CASSLGGQNTEAFF.

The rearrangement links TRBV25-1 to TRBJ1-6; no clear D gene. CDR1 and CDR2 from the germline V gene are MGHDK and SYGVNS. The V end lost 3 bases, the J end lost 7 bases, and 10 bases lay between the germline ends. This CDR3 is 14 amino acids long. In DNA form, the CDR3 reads TGTGCCAGCAGTGAGGCAGGTATCAATTCACCCCTCCACTTT. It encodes CASSEAGINSPLHF.

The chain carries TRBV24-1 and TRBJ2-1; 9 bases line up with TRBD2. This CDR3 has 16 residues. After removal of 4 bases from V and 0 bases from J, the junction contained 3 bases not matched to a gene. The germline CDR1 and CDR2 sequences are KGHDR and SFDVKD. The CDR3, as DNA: TGTGCCACCAGTGACCGTAGCGGGAGCTCCTACAATGAGCAGTTCTTC. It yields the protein CATSDRSGSSYNEQFF.

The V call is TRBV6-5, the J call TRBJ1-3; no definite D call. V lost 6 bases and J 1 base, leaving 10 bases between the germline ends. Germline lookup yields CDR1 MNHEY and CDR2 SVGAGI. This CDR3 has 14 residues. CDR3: CASRGSGSGNTIYF. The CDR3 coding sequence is TGTGCCAGCAGGGGATCGGGGTCTGGAAACACCATATATTTT.

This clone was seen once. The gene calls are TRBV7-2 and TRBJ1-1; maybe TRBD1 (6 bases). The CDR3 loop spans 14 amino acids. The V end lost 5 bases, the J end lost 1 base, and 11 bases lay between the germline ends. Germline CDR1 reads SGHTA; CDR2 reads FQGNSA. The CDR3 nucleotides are TGTGCCAGCAGCCTCGAGACAGGGAACACTGAAGCTTTCTTT. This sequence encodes CASSLETGNTEAFF.

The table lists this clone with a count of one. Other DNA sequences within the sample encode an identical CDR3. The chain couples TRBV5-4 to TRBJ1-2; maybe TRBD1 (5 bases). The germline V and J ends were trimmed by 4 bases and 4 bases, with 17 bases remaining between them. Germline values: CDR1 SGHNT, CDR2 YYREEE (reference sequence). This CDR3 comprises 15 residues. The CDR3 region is CASSGGRGGRYGYTF. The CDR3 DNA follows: TGTGCCAGCAGCGGGGGGAGGGGTGGGCGCTATGGCTACACCTTC. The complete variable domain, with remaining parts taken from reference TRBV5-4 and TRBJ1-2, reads ETGVTQSPTHLIKTRGQQVTLRCSSQSGHNTVSWYQQALGQGPQFIFQYYREEENGRGNFPPRFSGLQFPNYSSELNVNALELDDSALYLCASSGGRGGRYGYTFGSGTRLTVV.

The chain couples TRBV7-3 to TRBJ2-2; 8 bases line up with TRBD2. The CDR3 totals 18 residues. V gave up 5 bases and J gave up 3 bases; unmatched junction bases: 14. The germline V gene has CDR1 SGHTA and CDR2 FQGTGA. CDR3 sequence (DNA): TGTGCCAGCAGCCCCTCTCGCGGAGCGGGGGCGTACACCGGGGAGCTGTTTTTT. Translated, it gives CASSPSRGAGAYTGELFF. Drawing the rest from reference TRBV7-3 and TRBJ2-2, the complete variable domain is GAGVSQTPSNKVTEKGKYVELRCDPISGHTALYWYRQSLGQGPEFLIYFQGTGAADDSGLPNDRFFAVRPEGSVSTLKIQRTERGDSAVYLCASSPSRGAGAYTGELFFGEGSRLTVL.